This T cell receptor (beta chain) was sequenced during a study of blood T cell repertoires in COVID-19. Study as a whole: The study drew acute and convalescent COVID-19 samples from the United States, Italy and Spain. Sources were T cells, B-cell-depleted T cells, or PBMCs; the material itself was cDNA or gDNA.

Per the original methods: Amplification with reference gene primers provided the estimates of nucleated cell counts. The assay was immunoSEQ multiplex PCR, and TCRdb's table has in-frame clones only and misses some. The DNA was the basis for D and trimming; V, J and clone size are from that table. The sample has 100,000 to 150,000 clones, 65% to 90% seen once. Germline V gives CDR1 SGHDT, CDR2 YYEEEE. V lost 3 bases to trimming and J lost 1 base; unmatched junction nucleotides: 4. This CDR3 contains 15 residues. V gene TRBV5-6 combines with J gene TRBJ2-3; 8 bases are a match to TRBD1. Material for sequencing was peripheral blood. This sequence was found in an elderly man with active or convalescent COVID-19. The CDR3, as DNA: TGTGCCAGCAGCTCCGGGACAGGCGGCACAGATACGCAGTATTTT. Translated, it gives CASSSGTGGTDTQYF.